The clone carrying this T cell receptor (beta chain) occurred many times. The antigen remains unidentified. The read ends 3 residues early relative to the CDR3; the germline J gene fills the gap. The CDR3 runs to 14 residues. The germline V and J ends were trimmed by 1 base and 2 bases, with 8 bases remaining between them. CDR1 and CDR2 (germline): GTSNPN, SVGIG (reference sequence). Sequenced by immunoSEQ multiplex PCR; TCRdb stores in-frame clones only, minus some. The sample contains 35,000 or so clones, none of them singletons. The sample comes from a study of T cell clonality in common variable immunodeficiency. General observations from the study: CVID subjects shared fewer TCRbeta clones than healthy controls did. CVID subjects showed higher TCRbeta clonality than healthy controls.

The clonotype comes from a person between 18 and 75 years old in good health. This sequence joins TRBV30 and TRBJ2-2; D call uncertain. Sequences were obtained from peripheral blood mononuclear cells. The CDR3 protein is CAWSGPLNTGELFF. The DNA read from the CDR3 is TGTGCCTGGAGTGGCCCACTTAACACCGGGGAG. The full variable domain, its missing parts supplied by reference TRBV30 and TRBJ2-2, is SQTIHQWPATLVQPVGSPLSLECTVEGTSNPNLYWYRQAAGRGLQLLFYSVGIGQISSEVPQNLSASRPQDRQFILSSKKLLLSDSGFYLCAWSGPLNTGELFFGEGSRLTVL.